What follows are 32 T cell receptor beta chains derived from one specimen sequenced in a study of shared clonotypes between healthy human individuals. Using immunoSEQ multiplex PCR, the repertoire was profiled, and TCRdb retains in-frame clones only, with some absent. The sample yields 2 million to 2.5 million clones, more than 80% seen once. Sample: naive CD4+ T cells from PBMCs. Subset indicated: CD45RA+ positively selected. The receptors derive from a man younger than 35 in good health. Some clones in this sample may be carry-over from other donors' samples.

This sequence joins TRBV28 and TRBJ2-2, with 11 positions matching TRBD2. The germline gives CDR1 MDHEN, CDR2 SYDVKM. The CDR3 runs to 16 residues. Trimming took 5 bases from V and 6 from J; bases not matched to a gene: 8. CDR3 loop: CASSRRLAGPAGELFF. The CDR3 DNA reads TGTGCCAGCAGTCGTAGACTAGCGGGACCTGCCGGGGAGCTGTTTTTT. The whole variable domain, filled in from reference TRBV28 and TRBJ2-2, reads DVKVTQSSRYLVKRTGEKVFLECVQDMDHENMFWYRQDPGLGLRLIYFSYDVKMKEKGDIPEGYSVSREKKERFSLILESASTNQTSMYLCASSRRLAGPAGELFFGEGSRLTVL.

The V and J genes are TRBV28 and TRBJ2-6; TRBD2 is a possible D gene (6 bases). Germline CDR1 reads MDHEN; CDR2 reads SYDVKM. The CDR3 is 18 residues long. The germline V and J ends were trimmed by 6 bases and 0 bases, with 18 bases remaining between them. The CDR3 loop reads CASSGPSAGSSGANVLTF. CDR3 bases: TGTGCCAGCAGCGGGCCCTCCGCGGGGAGCTCTGGGGCCAACGTCCTGACTTTC.

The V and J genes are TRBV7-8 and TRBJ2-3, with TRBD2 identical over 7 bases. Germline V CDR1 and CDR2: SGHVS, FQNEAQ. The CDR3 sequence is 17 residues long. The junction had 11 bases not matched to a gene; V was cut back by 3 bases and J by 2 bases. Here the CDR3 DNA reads TGTGCCAGCAGCTTTAAGGCTAGCGGCCTGTACACAGATACGCAGTATTTT. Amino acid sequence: CASSFKASGLYTDTQYF.

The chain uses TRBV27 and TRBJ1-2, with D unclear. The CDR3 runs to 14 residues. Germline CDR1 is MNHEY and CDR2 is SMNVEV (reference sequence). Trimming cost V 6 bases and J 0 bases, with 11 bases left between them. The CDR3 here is CASSPFQSNYGYTF. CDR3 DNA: TGTGCCAGCAGCCCGTTCCAGTCTAACTATGGCTACACCTTC.

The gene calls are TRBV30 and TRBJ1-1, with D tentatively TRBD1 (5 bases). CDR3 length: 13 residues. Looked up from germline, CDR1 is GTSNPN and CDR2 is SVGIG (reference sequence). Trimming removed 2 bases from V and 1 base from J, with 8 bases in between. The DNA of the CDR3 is TGTGCCTGGAGTTGGACACCGAACACTGAAGCTTTCTTT. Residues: CAWSWTPNTEAFF.

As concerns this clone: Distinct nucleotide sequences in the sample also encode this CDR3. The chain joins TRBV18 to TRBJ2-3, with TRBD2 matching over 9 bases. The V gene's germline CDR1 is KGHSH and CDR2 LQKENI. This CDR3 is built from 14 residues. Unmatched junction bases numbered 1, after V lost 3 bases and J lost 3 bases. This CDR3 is CASSPSGGTDTQYF. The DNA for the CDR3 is TGTGCCAGCTCACCGAGCGGGGGGACAGATACGCAGTATTTT.

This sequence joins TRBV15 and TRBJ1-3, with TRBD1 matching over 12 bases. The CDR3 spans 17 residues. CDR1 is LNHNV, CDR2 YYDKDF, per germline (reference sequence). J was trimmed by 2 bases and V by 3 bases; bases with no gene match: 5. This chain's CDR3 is CATSREGTGGPGNTIYF. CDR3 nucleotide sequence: TGTGCCACCAGCAGGGAAGGGACAGGGGGCCCTGGAAACACCATATATTTT.

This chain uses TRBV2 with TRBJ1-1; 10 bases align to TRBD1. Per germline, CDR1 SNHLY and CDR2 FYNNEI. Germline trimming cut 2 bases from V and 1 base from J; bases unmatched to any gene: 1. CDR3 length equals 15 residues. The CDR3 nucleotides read TGTGCCAGCAGTGAACGGGACAGGGGGAACACTGAAGCTTTCTTT. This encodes CASSERDRGNTEAFF.

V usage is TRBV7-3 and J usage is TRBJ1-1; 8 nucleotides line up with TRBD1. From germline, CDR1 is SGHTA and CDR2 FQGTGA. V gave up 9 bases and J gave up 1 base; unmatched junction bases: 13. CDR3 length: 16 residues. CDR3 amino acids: CARLDGQGARNTEAFF. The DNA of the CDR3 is TGTGCCAGGCTAGATGGGCAGGGGGCGAGGAACACTGAAGCTTTCTTT.

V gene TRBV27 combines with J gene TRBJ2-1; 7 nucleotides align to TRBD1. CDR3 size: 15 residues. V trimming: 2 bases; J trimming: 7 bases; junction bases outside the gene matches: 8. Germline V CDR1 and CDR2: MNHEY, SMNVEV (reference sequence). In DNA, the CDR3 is TGTGCCAGCAGTTTAACACCCGGGACAGTTAATGAGCAGTTCTTC. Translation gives CASSLTPGTVNEQFF.

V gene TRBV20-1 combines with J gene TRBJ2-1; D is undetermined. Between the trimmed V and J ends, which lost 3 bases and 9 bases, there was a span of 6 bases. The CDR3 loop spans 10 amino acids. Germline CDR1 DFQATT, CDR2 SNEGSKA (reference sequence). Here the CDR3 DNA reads TGCAGTGCTAGTACTGGTGAGCAGTTCTTC. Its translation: CSASTGEQFF.

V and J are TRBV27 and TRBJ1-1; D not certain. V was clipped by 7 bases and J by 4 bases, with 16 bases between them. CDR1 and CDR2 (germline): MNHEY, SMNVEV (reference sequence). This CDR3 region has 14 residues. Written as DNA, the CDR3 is TGTGCCAGCAAAACCCTCCGCTCGCCCACTGAAGCTTTCTTT. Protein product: CASKTLRSPTEAFF.

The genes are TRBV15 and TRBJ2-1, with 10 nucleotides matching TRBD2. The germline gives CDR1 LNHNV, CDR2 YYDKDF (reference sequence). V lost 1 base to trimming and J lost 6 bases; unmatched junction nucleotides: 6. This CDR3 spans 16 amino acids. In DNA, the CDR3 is TGTGCCACCAGCAGAGGGCGACTAGCGGGTATCAATGAGCAGTTCTTC. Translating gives CATSRGRLAGINEQFF.

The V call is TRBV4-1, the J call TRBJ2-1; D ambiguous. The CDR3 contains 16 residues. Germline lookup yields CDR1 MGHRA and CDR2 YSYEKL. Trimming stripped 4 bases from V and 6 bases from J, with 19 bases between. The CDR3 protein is CASSRETSRSANEQFF. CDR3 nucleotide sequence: TGCGCCAGCAGCCGAGAGACCTCCCGGAGTGCCAATGAGCAGTTCTTC.

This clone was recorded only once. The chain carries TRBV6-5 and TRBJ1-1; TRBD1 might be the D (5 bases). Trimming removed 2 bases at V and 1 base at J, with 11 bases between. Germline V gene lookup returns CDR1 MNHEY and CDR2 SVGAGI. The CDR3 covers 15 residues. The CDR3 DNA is TGTGCCAGCAGTTACGGGGGGACGAGGAACACTGAAGCTTTCTTT. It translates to CASSYGGTRNTEAFF.

CDR3 loop: CASSPERSGEAFF. The DNA of the CDR3 is TGTGCCAGCTCACCAGAGCGGTCCGGTGAAGCTTTCTTT. The V and J genes are TRBV18 and TRBJ1-1; no definite D call. The V end was cut by 2 bases, the J end by 7 bases, with 11 bases between. The germline gives CDR1 KGHSH, CDR2 LQKENI. This CDR3 is built from 13 residues. The full variable domain, in which reference TRBV18 and TRBJ1-1 provide the parts outside the CDR3, is NAGVMQNPRHLVRRRGQEARLRCSPMKGHSHVYWYRQLPEEGLKFMVYLQKENIIDESGMPKERFSAEFPKEGPSILRIQQVVRGDSAAYFCASSPERSGEAFFGQGTRLTVV.

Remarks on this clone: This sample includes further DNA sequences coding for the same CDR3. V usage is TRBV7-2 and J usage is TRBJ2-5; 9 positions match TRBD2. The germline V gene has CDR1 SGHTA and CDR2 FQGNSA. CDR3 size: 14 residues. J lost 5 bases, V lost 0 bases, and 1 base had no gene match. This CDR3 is CASSLAAGGETQYF. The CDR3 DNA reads TGTGCCAGCAGCTTAGCGGCGGGGGGGGAGACCCAGTACTTC.

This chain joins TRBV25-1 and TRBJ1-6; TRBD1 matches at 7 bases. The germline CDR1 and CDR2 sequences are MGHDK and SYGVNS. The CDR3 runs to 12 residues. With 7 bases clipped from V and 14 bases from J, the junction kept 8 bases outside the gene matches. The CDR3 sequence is CASTPGTGALHF. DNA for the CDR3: TGTGCCAGCACCCCAGGCACAGGGGCCCTCCACTTT.

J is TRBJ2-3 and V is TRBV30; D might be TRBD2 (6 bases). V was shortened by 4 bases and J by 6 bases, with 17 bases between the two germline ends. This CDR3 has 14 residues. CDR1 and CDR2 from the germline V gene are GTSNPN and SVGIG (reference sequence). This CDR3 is CAWNAGPAGDTQYF. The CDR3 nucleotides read TGTGCCTGGAACGCGGGACCCGCGGGGGATACGCAGTATTTT.

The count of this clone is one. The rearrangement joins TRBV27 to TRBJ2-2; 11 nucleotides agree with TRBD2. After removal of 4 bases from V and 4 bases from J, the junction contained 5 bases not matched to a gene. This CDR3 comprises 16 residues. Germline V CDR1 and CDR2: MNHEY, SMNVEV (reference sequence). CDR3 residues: CASSSLAGGVTGELFF. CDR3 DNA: TGTGCCAGCAGTTCCCTAGCGGGAGGAGTCACCGGGGAGCTGTTTTTT.

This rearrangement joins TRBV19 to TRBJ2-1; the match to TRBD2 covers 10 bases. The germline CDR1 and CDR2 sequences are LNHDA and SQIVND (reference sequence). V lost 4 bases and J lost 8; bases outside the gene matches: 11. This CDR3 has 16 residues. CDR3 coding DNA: TGTGCCAGTAGTAAGGGGTCTAGCGGGGGCGGCGATGAGCAGTTCTTC. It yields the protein CASSKGSSGGGDEQFF.

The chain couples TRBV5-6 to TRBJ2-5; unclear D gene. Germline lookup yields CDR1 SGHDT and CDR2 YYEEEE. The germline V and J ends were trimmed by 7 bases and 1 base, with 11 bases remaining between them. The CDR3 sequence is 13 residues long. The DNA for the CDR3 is TGTGCCAGCCGTCATGGGCTCCAAGAGACCCAGTACTTC. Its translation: CASRHGLQETQYF. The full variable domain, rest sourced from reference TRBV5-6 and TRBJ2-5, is DAGVTQSPTHLIKTRGQQVTLRCSPKSGHDTVSWYQQALGQGPQFIFQYYEEEERQRGNFPDRFSGHQFPNYSSELNVNALLLGDSALYLCASRHGLQETQYFGPGTRLLVL.

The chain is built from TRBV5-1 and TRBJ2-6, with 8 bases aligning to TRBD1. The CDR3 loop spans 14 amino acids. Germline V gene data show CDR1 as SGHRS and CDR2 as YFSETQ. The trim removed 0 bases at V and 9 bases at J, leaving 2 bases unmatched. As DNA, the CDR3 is TGCGCCAGCAGCTTGGAGGGGACAGGCAACGTCCTGACTTTC. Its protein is CASSLEGTGNVLTF.

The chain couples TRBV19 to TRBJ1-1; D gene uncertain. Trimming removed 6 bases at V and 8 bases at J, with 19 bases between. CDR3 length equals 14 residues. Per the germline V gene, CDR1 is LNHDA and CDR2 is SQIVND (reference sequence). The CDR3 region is CASSSREMSEEAFF. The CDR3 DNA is TGTGCCAGTAGCTCGCGGGAGATGAGCGAGGAAGCTTTCTTT.

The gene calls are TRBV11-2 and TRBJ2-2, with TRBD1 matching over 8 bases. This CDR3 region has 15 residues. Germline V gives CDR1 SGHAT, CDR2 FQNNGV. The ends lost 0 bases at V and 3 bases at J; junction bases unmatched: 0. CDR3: CASSLEQGDTGELFF. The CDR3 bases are TGTGCCAGCAGCTTAGAACAGGGGGACACCGGGGAGCTGTTTTTT.

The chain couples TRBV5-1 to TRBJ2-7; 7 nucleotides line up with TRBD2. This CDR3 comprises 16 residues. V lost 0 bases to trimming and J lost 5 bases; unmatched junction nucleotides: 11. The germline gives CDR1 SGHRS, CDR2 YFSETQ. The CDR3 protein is CASSLAGAGSVDEQYF. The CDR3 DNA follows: TGCGCCAGCAGCTTGGCCGGAGCGGGATCCGTAGACGAGCAGTACTTC.

Here the CDR3 DNA reads TGTGCCAGCAGCTTGGGCAGATTAAATCAGCCCCAGCATTTT. Its translation: CASSLGRLNQPQHF. The V and J genes are TRBV5-5 and TRBJ1-5, with D unresolved. V dropped 0 bases and J dropped 4 bases, with 8 bases sitting between them. Germline CDR1 reads SGHKS; CDR2 reads YYEKEE (reference sequence). CDR3 length: 14 residues. The entire variable domain, with the rest obtained from reference TRBV5-5 and TRBJ1-5, is as follows: DAGVTQSPTHLIKTRGQQVTLRCSPISGHKSVSWYQQVLGQGPQFIFQYYEKEERGRGNFPDRFSARQFPNYSSELNVNALLLGDSALYLCASSLGRLNQPQHFGDGTRLSIL.

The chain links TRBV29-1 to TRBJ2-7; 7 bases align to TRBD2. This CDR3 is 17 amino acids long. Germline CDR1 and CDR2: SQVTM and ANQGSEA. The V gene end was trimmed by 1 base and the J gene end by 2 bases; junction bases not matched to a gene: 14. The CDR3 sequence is CSVEATARGLYAYEQYF. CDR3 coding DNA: TGCAGCGTTGAAGCAACTGCCCGGGGACTATACGCCTACGAGCAGTACTTC.

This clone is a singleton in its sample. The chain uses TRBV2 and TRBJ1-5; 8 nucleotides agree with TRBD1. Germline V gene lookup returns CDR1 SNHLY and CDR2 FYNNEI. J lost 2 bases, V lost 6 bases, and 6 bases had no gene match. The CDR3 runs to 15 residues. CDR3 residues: CASRGGQGGNQPQHF. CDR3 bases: TGTGCCAGCAGGGGCGGACAGGGCGGCAATCAGCCCCAGCATTTT.

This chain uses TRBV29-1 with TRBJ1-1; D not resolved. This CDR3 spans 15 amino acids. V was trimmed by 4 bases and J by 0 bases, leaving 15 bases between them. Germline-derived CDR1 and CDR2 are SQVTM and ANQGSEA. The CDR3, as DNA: TGCAGCGTTGGGCCACTTTGGGCGATGAACACTGAAGCTTTCTTT. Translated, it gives CSVGPLWAMNTEAFF. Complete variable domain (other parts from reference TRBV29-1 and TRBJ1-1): SAVISQKPSRDICQRGTSLTIQCQVDSQVTMMFWYRQQPGQSLTLIATANQGSEATYESGFVIDKFPISRPNLTFSTLTVSNMSPEDSSIYLCSVGPLWAMNTEAFFGQGTRLTVV.

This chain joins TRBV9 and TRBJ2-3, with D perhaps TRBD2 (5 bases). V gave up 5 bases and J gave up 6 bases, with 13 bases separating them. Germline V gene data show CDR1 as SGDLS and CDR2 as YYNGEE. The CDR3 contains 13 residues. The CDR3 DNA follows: TGTGCCAGCAGTTACGCGACGGGGGATACGCAGTATTTT. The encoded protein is CASSYATGDTQYF.

CDR3 in DNA: TGTGCCAGCAGCTCCCCTCCCGGCAGGAGTATCGGGGAGCTGTTTTTT. Its translation: CASSSPPGRSIGELFF. The V gene is TRBV7-2, the J gene TRBJ2-2, with no clear D. Germline assignment: CDR1 SGHTA and CDR2 FQGNSA. V was cut by 4 bases and J by 7 bases, with 19 bases left in between. This CDR3 comprises 16 residues.